These 14 T cell receptor beta chains originate from one sample sequenced in a study of blood T cell repertoires in COVID-19. This table comes from immunoSEQ multiplex PCR, and its TCRdb copy is limited to in-frame clones, with some not included. The table has fewer than 350,000 clones, 88% seen once. Sequences were obtained from PBMCs or T cells enriched from blood (not recorded which). The source of these receptors is a woman aged 60-75 years in a cohort exposed to, infected with or recovered from COVID-19 (not recorded which).

The J gene is TRBJ1-3, the V gene TRBV7-2; tentatively, D is TRBD1 (5 bases). V was pared by 5 bases and J by 0 bases, with 20 bases between. The germline V gene has CDR1 SGHTA and CDR2 FQGNSA. The CDR3 extends over 18 amino acids. The CDR3 spells CASSIFLGHANSGNTIYF. CDR3 DNA: TGTGCCAGCAGCATATTCCTTGGACACGCAAACTCTGGAAACACCATATATTTT. The full variable domain, its missing parts supplied by reference TRBV7-2 and TRBJ1-3, is GAGVSQSPSNKVTEKGKDVELRCDPISGHTALYWYRQSLGQGLEFLIYFQGNSAPDKSGLPSDRFSAERTGGSVSTLTIQRTQQEDSAVYLCASSIFLGHANSGNTIYFGEGSWLTVV.

The V and J genes are TRBV28 and TRBJ2-2; TRBD2 agrees at 15 bases. The CDR3 loop spans 19 amino acids. Trimming cost V 2 bases and J 2 bases; bases outside gene matches: 6. CDR1 and CDR2 from the germline V gene are MDHEN and SYDVKM. CDR3 nucleotides: TGTGCCAGCAGTTTACCGGGACTAGCGGGAGGCCTAAACACCGGGGAGCTGTTTTTT. As protein: CASSLPGLAGGLNTGELFF. Full variable domain (rest looked up from reference TRBV28 and TRBJ2-2): DVKVTQSSRYLVKRTGEKVFLECVQDMDHENMFWYRQDPGLGLRLIYFSYDVKMKEKGDIPEGYSVSREKKERFSLILESASTNQTSMYLCASSLPGLAGGLNTGELFFGEGSRLTVL.

The V call is TRBV3-1 (or the pseudogene TRBV3-2), the J call TRBJ1-5; 11 positions agree with TRBD1. Trimming removed 4 bases from V and 6 bases from J; junction bases left unmatched: 5. Looked up from germline, CDR1 is LGHDT and CDR2 is YNNKEL (reference sequence). This CDR3 has 15 amino acids. The CDR3 DNA is TGTGCCAGCAGCCTCGGACAGGGGGCGGGTCAGCCCCAGCATTTT. It specifies CASSLGQGAGQPQHF.

V is TRBV7-2 and J is TRBJ1-5; possible D gene TRBD1, 6 bases. Germline-derived CDR1 and CDR2 are SGHTA and FQGNSA. The CDR3 is 15 residues long. The V end was cut by 5 bases, the J end by 3 bases, with 14 bases between. The CDR3 is CASSPTGTYNQPQHF. CDR3 DNA sequence: TGTGCCAGCAGCCCCACAGGGACCTACAATCAGCCCCAGCATTTT.

The chain combines TRBV7-2 with TRBJ2-2, with a possible D match to TRBD1 (6 bases). CDR3 size: 15 residues. Trimming removed 5 bases from V and 0 bases from J, with 10 bases in between. Germline-derived CDR1 and CDR2 are SGHTA and FQGNSA. The CDR3 nucleotides are TGTGCCAGCAGCCGTGGACAGCCGAACACCGGGGAGCTGTTTTTT. It encodes CASSRGQPNTGELFF.

The CDR3 DNA follows: TGTGCCAGCAGTTCTGCGGGACAGGGACTATCGGGCTACACCTTC. This gives the protein CASSSAGQGLSGYTF. The rearrangement joins TRBV28 to TRBJ1-2; 9 bases are a match to TRBD1. The CDR3 totals 15 residues. The junction had 11 bases not matched to a gene; V was cut back by 4 bases and J by 8 bases. In germline, CDR1 is MDHEN, CDR2 SYDVKM.

The rearrangement uses TRBV4-1 and TRBJ2-3, with unresolved D. V dropped 2 bases and J dropped 3 bases, with 6 bases sitting between them. This CDR3 is built from 13 residues. The germline V gene has CDR1 MGHRA and CDR2 YSYEKL. CDR3 in amino acids: CASSQIETDTQYF. DNA for the CDR3: TGCGCCAGCAGCCAAATAGAGACAGATACGCAGTATTTT.

The rearrangement joins TRBV9 to TRBJ2-2; 10 nucleotides agree with TRBD2. The CDR3 is 15 residues long. In germline, CDR1 is SGDLS, CDR2 YYNGEE. The V segment lost 0 bases and the J segment 10 bases; nucleotides outside the gene matches: 6. The CDR3 bases are TGTGCCAGCAGCGTAGATAGGGGGACTAGCGAGGAGCTGTTTTTT. It specifies CASSVDRGTSEELFF.

This clone showed up just once. One end of the junction fails to match germline, which may point to a read error. The genes are TRBV18 and TRBJ1-5; D unresolved. CDR1 KGHSH and CDR2 LQKENI come from the germline V gene. The length of the CDR3 is 15 residues. The CDR3 here is CASSPPEGPEGPQHF. The CDR3 nucleotides read TGTGCCAGCTCCCCACCCGAAGGCCCCGAGGGGCCCCAGCATTTT.

The chain recombines TRBV5-1 with TRBJ2-3; 13 nucleotides align to TRBD2. The germline CDR1 and CDR2 sequences are SGHRS and YFSETQ. V shed 4 bases, J shed 0 bases, and the junction held 14 bases outside the gene matches. The CDR3 is made up of 20 amino acids. The CDR3 nucleotides are TGCGCCAGCAGCCCACGACTAGCGGGAGGATGGACGTCTAGCACAGATACGCAGTATTTT. It encodes CASSPRLAGGWTSSTDTQYF.

V usage is TRBV6-2 or TRBV6-3 and J usage is TRBJ2-5; the D gene is possibly TRBD1 (6 bases). In germline, CDR1 is MNHEY, CDR2 SVGEGT. This CDR3 has 15 amino acids. V lost 0 bases, J lost 3 bases, and 11 bases lay in between. This CDR3 is CASSYSRGSEETQYF. In nucleotides, the CDR3 is TGTGCCAGCAGTTACTCGAGGGGGTCGGAAGAGACCCAGTACTTC.

This chain connects TRBV5-1 to TRBJ2-7; maybe TRBD2 (5 bases). Trimming removed 0 bases at V and 2 bases at J, with 9 bases between. Germline V gene data show CDR1 as SGHRS and CDR2 as YFSETQ. The CDR3 length is 14 residues. CDR3 region: CASSLGESPYEQYF. The CDR3 bases are TGCGCCAGCAGCTTGGGGGAGTCGCCCTACGAGCAGTACTTC.

V gene TRBV7-2 combines with J gene TRBJ2-4; 8 bases line up with TRBD1. The germline V gene has CDR1 SGHTA and CDR2 FQGNSA. Losses at the gene ends were 4 bases for V and 5 bases for J; bases not matched to a gene: 7. The CDR3 is 15 amino acids. The CDR3 DNA reads TGTGCCAGCAGCTCGAAGGACAGGGCAGAAAACATTCAGTACTTC. Its translation is CASSSKDRAENIQYF.

V usage is TRBV24-1 and J usage is TRBJ1-5; possible D gene TRBD1, 5 bases. This CDR3 is 15 amino acids long. Between the trimmed V and J ends, which lost 0 bases and 4 bases, there was a span of 9 bases. Germline V gene sequence: CDR1 KGHDR, CDR2 SFDVKD. In nucleotides, the CDR3 is TGTGCCACCAGTGATTTGCAAGGGGTAAATCAGCCCCAGCATTTT. It yields the protein CATSDLQGVNQPQHF.